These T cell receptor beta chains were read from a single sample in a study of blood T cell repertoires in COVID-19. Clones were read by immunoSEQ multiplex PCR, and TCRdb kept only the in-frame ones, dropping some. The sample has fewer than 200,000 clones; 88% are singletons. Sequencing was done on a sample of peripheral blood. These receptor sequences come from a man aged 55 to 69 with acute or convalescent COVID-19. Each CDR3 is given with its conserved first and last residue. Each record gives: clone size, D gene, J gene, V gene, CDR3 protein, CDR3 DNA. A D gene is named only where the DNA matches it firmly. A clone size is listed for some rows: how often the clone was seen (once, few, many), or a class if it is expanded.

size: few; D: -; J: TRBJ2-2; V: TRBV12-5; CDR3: CASGLGRQVNTGELFF; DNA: TGTGCTAGTGGTTTGGGAAGGCAGGTTAACACCGGGGAGCTGTTTTTT
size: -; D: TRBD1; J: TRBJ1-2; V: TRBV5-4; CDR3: CASSPPGTGFGYTF; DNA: TGTGCCAGCAGCCCACCCGGGACAGGGTTTGGCTACACCTTC
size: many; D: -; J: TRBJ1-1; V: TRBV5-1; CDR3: CASSLVDPRRAFF; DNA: TGCGCCAGCAGCTTGGTCGACCCCCGGAGGGCTTTCTTT
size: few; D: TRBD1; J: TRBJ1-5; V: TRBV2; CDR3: CASMGTGGYYSNQPQHF; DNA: TGTGCTAGCATGGGGACAGGGGGCTATTATAGCAATCAGCCCCAGCATTTT
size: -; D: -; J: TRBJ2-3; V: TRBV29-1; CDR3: CSVDGGLDTQYF; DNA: TGCAGCGTTGACGGGGGACTGGATACGCAGTATTTT
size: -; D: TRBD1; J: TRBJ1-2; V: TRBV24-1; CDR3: CATSDAGQVHGYTF; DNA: TGTGCCACCAGTGACGCCGGACAGGTCCATGGCTACACCTTC
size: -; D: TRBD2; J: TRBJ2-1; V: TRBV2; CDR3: CASSPGAGVNEQFF; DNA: TGTGCCAGCAGCCCCGGGGCGGGAGTCAATGAGCAGTTCTTC
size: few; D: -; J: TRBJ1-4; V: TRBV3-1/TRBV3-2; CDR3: CASSQGPTAKLFF; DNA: TGTGCCAGCAGCCAAGGACCGACAGCAAAACTGTTTTTT
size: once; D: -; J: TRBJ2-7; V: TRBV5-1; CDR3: CASSFSPGVGTYEQYF; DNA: TGCGCCAGCAGCTTTAGTCCGGGGGTCGGGACCTACGAGCAGTACTTC
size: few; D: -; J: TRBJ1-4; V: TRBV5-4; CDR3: CASSLKGGTTNEKLFF; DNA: TGTGCCAGCAGCTTGAAGGGAGGTACAACTAATGAAAAACTGTTTTTT
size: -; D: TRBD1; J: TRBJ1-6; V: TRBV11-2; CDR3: CASSLNRGNSPLHF; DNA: TGTGCCAGCAGCTTAAACAGGGGGAATTCACCCCTCCACTTT
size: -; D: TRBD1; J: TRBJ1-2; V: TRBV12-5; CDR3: CASGSGQGYGYTF; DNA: TGTGCTAGTGGTTCTGGACAGGGCTATGGCTACACCTTC
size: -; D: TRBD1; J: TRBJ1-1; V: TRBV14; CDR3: CASSQETGRTEAFF; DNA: TGTGCCAGCAGCCAAGAGACAGGGCGCACTGAAGCTTTCTTT
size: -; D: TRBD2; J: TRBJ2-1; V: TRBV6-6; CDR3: CASRKTSGGRLNEQFF; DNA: TGTGCCAGCAGGAAGACATCGGGGGGGCGTTTAAATGAGCAGTTCTTC
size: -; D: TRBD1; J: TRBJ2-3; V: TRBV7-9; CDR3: CASSSTGVWDTQYF; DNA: TGTGCCAGCAGCTCAACAGGGGTTTGGGATACGCAGTATTTT
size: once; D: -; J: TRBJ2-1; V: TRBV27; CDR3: CASSLSLGTVNEQFF; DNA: TGTGCCAGCAGTTTATCCCTAGGGACTGTAAATGAGCAGTTCTTC
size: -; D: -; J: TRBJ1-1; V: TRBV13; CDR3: CASSSNGGVMAEAFF; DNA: TGTGCCAGCAGCTCCAACGGGGGGGTAATGGCTGAAGCTTTCTTT
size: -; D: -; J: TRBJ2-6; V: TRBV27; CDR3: CASTRGGSGANVLTF; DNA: TGTGCCAGCACGCGGGGTGGGTCTGGGGCCAACGTCCTGACTTTC
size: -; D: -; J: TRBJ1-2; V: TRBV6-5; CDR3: CASGLGWGNYGYTF; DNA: TGTGCCAGCGGCCTTGGTTGGGGCAACTATGGCTACACCTTC
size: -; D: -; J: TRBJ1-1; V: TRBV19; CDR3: CASSMQAMNTEAFF; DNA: TGTGCCAGTAGTATGCAAGCCATGAACACTGAAGCTTTCTTT
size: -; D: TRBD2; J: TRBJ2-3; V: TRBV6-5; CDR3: CASSYYGGDTDTQYF; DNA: TGTGCCAGCAGTTACTATGGGGGGGACACAGATACGCAGTATTTT
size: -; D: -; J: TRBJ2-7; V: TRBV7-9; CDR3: CASSLIGQLNYEQYF; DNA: TGTGCCAGCAGCTTAATCGGTCAACTCAACTACGAGCAGTACTTC
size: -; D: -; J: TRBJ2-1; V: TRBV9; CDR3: CASSVESGFYNEQFF; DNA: TGTGCCAGCAGCGTAGAGAGCGGATTTTACAATGAGCAGTTCTTC
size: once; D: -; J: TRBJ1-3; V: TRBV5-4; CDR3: CASSLKGPGSDSGNTIYF; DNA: TGTGCCAGCAGCTTGAAGGGCCCGGGGTCGGACTCTGGAAACACCATATATTTT
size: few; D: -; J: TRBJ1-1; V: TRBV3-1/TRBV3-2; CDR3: CASSSPGTEAFF; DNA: TGTGCCAGCAGCTCCCCGGGCACTGAAGCTTTCTTT
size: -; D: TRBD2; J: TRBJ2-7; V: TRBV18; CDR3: CASSRTSGIYEQYF; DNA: TGTGCCAGCTCACGGACTAGCGGAATCTACGAGCAGTACTTC
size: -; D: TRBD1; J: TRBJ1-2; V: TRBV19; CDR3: CASSIWTGNYGYTF; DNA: TGTGCCAGTAGTATTTGGACAGGGAACTATGGCTACACCTTC
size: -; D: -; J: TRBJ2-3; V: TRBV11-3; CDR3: CASSLRDSTDTQYF; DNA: TGTGCCAGCAGCTTACGGGATAGCACAGATACGCAGTATTTT
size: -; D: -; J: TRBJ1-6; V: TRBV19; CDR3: CASSISFRGSSYNSPLHF; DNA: TGTGCCAGTAGTATATCTTTCCGGGGGAGCTCCTATAATTCACCCCTCCACTTT
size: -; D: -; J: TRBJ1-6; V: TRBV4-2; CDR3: CASSPFGGGEGSPLHF; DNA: TGTGCCAGCAGCCCCTTCGGGGGTGGCGAGGGTTCACCCCTCCACTTT
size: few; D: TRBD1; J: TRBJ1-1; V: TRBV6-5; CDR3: CASSRQGYPEAFF; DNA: TGTGCCAGCAGTAGACAGGGGTACCCTGAAGCTTTCTTT
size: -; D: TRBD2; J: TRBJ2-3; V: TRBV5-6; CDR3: CASSRSGASTDTQYF; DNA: TGTGCCAGCAGCCGTAGCGGGGCCAGCACAGATACGCAGTATTTT
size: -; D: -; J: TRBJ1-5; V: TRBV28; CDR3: CAIALIQHDQPQHF; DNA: TGTGCCATAGCACTTATTCAGCACGATCAGCCCCAGCATTTT
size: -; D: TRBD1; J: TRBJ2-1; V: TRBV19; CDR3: CASTLGAGQDNNEQFF; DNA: TGTGCCAGTACCCTAGGGGCGGGACAGGACAACAATGAGCAGTTCTTC
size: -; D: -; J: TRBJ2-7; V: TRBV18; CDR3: CASSTARGYEQYF; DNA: TGTGCCAGCTCGACGGCCCGGGGCTACGAGCAGTACTTC
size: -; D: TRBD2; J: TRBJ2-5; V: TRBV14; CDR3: CASSQDRLAGETQYF; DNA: TGTGCCAGCAGCCAAGATCGGCTAGCGGGGGAGACCCAGTACTTC
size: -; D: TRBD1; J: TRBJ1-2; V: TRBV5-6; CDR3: CASSLGQGAANYGYTF; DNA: TGTGCCAGCAGCTTGGGACAGGGCGCTGCTAACTATGGCTACACCTTC
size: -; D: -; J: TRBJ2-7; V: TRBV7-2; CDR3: CASSLGADATYEQYF; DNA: TGTGCCAGCAGCTTAGGAGCGGATGCCACCTACGAGCAGTACTTC
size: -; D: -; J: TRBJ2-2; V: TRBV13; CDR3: CASSLRRGGGELFF; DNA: TGTGCCAGCAGCTTACGTCGGGGAGGCGGGGAGCTGTTTTTT
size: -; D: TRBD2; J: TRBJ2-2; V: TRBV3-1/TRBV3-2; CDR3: CASRRGDGELFF; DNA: TGTGCCAGCAGACGGGGGGACGGGGAGCTGTTTTTT
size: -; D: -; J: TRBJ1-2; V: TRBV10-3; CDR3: CAISELGAGYTF; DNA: TGTGCCATCAGTGAATTGGGGGCCGGCTACACCTTC
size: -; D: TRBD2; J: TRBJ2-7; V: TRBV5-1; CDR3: CASGTSVSYEQYF; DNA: TGCGCCAGCGGGACTAGCGTCTCCTACGAGCAGTACTTC
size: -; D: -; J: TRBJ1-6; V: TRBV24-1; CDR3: CATSRGYNSPLHF; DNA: TGTGCCACCAGTCGAGGGTATAATTCACCCCTCCACTTT
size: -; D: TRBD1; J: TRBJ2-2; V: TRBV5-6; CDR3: CASSWTGKGSTGELFF; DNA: TGTGCCAGCAGCTGGACAGGGAAGGGGTCCACCGGGGAGCTGTTTTTT
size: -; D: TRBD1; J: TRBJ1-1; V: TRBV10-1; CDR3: CASSPRQGAHTEAFF; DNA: TGCGCCAGCAGCCCCAGACAGGGGGCACACACTGAAGCTTTCTTT
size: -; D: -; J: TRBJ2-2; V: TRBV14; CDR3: CASSPWPGELFF; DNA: TGTGCCAGCAGCCCCTGGCCCGGGGAGCTGTTTTTT
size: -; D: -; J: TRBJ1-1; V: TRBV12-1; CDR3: CASSFKDSMNTEAFF; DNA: TGTGCCAGCAGCTTTAAGGACAGTATGAACACTGAAGCTTTCTTT
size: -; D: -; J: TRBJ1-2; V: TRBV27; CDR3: CASSRGPAYGYTF; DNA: TGTGCCAGCAGTAGGGGCCCTGCGTATGGCTACACCTTC
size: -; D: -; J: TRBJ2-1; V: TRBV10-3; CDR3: CAISETQSEQFF; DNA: TGTGCCATCAGTGAGACACAAAGTGAGCAGTTCTTC
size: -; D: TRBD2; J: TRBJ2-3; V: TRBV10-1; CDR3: CASFSGARGFTWTQYF; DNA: TGCGCCAGCTTCAGCGGGGCCCGGGGGTTCACATGGACGCAGTATTTT
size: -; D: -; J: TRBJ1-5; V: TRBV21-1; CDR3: CASSTPAPSCNQPQHF; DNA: TGTGCCAGCAGCACCCCCGCACCGAGCTGCAATCAGCCCCAGCATTTT
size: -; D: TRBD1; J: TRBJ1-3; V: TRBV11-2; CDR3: CASSLGVGQGARGNTIYF; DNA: TGTGCCAGCAGCTTAGGGGTGGGACAGGGGGCACGAGGAAACACCATATATTTT
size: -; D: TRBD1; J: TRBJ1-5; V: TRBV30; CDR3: CAWSAGGAQPQHF; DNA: TGTGCCTGGAGTGCAGGGGGCGCTCAGCCCCAGCATTTT
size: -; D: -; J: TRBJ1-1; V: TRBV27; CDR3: CASLSGQGWTEAFF; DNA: TGTGCCAGCCTATCAGGGCAGGGGTGGACTGAAGCTTTCTTT
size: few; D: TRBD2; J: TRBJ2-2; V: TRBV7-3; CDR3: CASSPGGGTGGELFF; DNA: TGTGCCAGCAGCCCTGGCGGGGGTACTGGCGGGGAGCTGTTTTTT
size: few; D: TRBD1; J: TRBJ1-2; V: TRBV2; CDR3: CASSAQDRVQGYTF; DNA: TGTGCCAGCAGTGCCCAGGACAGGGTTCAGGGCTACACCTTC
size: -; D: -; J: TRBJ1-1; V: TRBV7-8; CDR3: CASSDDRIMNTEAFF; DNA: TGTGCCAGCAGCGACGACAGGATCATGAACACTGAAGCTTTCTTT
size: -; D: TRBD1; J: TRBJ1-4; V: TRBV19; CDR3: CASSTSTGARTNEKLFF; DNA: TGTGCCAGTAGTACAAGCACAGGGGCCCGAACTAATGAAAAACTGTTTTTT
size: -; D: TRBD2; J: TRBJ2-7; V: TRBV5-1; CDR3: CASSLTGGGYEQYF; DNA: TGCGCCAGCAGCTTGACAGGCGGGGGCTACGAGCAGTACTTC
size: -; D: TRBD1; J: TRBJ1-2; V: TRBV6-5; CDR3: CASSPRDSRQGYTF; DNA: TGTGCCAGCAGCCCACGGGACAGTCGGCAGGGCTACACCTTC